This TCR beta chain appears in the sequencing data of a study of response to subunit inactivated influenza vaccine. Findings and caveats of the study: Seasonal influenza vaccination, on each occasion, was suggested by the authors to recruit few new T cells.

CDR1 and CDR2 (germline): DFQATT, SNEGSKA (reference sequence). The CDR3 contains 13 residues. With V trimmed by 3 bases and J by 2 bases, 4 bases remained unmatched. This clonotype showed up just a few times. Antigen specificity is unknown. Each CDR3 protein gets one entry after TCRdb re-called the RT-PCR reads with MiXCR. There are about 160,000 distinct CDR3 sequences in the sample; approximately 11% occur only once, and about a third lies in the top ten. The chain carries TRBV20-1 and TRBJ2-7; 7 bases are a match to TRBD2. This TCR was sampled from a man aged 45 to 70 who received an inactivated influenza vaccine. The input for sequencing was CD8+ T cells sorted from PBMCs, taken less than 25 months after vaccination. The chain's CDR3 is CSARSREAYEQYF. In DNA form, the CDR3 reads TGCAGTGCTAGGTCCCGGGAGGCCTACGAGCAGTACTTC.